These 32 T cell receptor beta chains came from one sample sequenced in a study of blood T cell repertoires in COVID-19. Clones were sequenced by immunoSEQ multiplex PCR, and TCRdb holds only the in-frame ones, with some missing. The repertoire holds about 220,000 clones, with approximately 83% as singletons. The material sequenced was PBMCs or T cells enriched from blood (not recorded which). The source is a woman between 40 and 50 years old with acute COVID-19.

The DNA of the CDR3 is TGTGCCACCAGTGCCGGGGGAAGCAATCAGCCCCAGCATTTT. It encodes CATSAGGSNQPQHF. This chain links TRBV24-1 with TRBJ1-5; D is perhaps TRBD1 (5 bases). Per the germline V gene, CDR1 is KGHDR and CDR2 is SFDVKD. The CDR3 length is 14 residues. V gave up 5 bases and J gave up 1 base, with 8 bases separating them.

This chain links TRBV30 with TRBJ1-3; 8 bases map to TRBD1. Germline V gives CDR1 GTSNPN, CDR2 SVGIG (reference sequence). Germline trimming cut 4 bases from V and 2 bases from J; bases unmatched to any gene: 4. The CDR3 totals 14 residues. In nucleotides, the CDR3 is TGTGCCTGGAACGGACAGGGCACTGGAAACACCATATATTTT. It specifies CAWNGQGTGNTIYF.

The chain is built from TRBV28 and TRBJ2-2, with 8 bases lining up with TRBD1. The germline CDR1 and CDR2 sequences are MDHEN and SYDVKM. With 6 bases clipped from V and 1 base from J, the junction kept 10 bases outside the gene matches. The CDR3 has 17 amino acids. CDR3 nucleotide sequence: TGTGCCAGCAGGGGGATGAGTGGGACAGGGAACACCGGGGAGCTGTTTTTT. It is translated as CASRGMSGTGNTGELFF.

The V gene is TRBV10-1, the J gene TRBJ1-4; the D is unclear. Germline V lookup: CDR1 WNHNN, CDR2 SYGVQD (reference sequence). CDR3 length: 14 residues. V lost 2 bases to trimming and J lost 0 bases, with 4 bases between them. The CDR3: CASSETTTNEKLFF. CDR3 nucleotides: TGCGCCAGCAGTGAGACAACAACTAATGAAAAACTGTTTTTT.

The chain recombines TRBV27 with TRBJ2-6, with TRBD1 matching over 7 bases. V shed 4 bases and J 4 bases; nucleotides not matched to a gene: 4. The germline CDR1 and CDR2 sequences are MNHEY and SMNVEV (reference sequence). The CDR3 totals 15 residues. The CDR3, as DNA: TGTGCCAGCAGTTCTACAGGGGTCGGGGCCAACGTCCTGACTTTC. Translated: CASSSTGVGANVLTF. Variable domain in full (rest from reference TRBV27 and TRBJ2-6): EAQVTQNPRYLITVTGKKLTVTCSQNMNHEYMSWYRQDPGLGLRQIYYSMNVEVTDKGDVPEGYKVSRKEKRNFPLILESPSPNQTSLYFCASSSTGVGANVLTFGAGSRLTVL.

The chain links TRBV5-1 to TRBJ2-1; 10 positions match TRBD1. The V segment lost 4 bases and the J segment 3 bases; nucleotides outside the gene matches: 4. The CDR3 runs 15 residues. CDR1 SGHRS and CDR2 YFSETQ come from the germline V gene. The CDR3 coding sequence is TGCGCCAGCAGCGTGTGGACAGGGGGCTACAATGAGCAGTTCTTC. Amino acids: CASSVWTGGYNEQFF.

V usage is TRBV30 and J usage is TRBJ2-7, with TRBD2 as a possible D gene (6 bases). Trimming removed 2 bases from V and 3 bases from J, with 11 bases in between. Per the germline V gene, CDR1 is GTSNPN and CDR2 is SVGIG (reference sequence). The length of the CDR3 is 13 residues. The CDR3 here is CAWSPPDYYEQYF. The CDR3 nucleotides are TGTGCCTGGAGTCCCCCGGACTACTACGAGCAGTACTTC.

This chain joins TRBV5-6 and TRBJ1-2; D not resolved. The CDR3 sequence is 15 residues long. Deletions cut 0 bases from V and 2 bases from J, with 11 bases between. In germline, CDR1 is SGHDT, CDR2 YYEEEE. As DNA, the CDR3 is TGTGCCAGCAGCTTGGTTGTGGGCACCAACTATGGCTACACCTTC. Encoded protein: CASSLVVGTNYGYTF. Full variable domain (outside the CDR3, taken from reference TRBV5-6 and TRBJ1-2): DAGVTQSPTHLIKTRGQQVTLRCSPKSGHDTVSWYQQALGQGPQFIFQYYEEEERQRGNFPDRFSGHQFPNYSSELNVNALLLGDSALYLCASSLVVGTNYGYTFGSGTRLTVV.

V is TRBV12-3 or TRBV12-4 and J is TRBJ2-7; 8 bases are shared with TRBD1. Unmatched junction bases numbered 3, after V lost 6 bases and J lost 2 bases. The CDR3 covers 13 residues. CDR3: CASRRTGTYEQYF. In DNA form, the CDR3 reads TGTGCCAGCAGGAGGACAGGGACCTACGAGCAGTACTTC.

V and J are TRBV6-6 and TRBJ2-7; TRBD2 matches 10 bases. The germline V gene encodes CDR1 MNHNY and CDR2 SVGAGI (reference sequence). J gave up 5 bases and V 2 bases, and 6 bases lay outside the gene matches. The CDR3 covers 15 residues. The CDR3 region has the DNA TGTGCCAGCAGTTACGGCACTAGCGGGACGGACGAGCAGTACTTC. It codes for CASSYGTSGTDEQYF.

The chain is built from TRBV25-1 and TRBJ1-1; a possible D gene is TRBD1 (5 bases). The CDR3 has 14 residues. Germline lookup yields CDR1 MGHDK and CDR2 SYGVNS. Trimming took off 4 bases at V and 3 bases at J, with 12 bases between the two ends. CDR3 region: CASSGAGLDTEAFF. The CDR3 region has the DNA TGTGCCAGCAGTGGGGCAGGGCTAGACACTGAAGCTTTCTTT. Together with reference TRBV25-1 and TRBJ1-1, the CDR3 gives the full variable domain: EADIYQTPRYLVIGTGKKITLECSQTMGHDKMYWYQQDPGMELHLIHYSYGVNSTEKGDLSSESTVSRIRTEHFPLTLESARPSHTSQYLCASSGAGLDTEAFFGQGTRLTVV.

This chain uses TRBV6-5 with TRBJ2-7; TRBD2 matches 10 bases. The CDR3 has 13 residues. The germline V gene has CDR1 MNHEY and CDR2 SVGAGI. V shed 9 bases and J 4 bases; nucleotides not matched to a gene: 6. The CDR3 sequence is CASDASGSYEQYF. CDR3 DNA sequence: TGTGCCAGTGACGCTAGCGGGAGTTACGAGCAGTACTTC.

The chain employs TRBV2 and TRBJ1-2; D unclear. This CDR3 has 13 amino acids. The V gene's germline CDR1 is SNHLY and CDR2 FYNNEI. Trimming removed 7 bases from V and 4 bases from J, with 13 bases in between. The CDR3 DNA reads TGTGCCAGCAAAGGAGAGGAGCTCTATGGCTACACCTTC. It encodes CASKGEELYGYTF.

CDR3 bases: TGTGCCAGCTCAACCAGGGGGAAGAGCTCCTACGAGCAGTACTTC. Translating it yields CASSTRGKSSYEQYF. The chain is built from TRBV18 and TRBJ2-7; 7 bases line up with TRBD1. The junction had 7 bases not matched to a gene; V was cut back by 5 bases and J by 0 bases. The germline gives CDR1 KGHSH, CDR2 LQKENI. This CDR3 contains 15 residues.

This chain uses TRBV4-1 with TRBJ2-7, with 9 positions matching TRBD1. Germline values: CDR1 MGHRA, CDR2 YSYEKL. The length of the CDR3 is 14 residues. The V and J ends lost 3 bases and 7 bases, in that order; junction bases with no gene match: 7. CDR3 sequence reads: CASSHSDRGYEQYF. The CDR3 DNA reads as TGCGCCAGCAGCCACTCGGACAGGGGTTATGAGCAGTACTTC.

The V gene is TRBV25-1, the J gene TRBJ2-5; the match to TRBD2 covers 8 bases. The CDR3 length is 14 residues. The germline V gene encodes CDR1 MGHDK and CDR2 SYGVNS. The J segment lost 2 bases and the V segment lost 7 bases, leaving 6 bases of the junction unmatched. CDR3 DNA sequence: TGTGCCAGCAAGAGCTTAGCGGGACAAGAGACCCAGTACTTC. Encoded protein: CASKSLAGQETQYF. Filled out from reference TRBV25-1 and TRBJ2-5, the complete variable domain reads EADIYQTPRYLVIGTGKKITLECSQTMGHDKMYWYQQDPGMELHLIHYSYGVNSTEKGDLSSESTVSRIRTEHFPLTLESARPSHTSQYLCASKSLAGQETQYFGPGTRLLVL.

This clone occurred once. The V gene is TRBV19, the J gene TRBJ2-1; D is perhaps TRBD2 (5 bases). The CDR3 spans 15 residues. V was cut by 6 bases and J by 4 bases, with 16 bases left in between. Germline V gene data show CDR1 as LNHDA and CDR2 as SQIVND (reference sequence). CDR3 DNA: TGTGCCAGTAGGCCTAGCTTCAACCTTTACAATGAGCAGTTCTTC. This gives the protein CASRPSFNLYNEQFF.

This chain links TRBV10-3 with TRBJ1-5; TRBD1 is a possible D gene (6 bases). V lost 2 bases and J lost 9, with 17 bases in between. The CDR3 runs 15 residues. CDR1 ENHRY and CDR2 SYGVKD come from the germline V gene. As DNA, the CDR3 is TGTGCCATCAGTGAGGGACAGCGCGGTGGAGGGCCCCAGCATTTT. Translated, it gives CAISEGQRGGGPQHF.

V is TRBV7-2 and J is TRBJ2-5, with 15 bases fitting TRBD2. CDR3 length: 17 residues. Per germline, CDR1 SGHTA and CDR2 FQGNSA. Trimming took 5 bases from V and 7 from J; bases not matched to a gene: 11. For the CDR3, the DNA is TGTGCCAGCAGCGGGGGGGGACTAGCGGGAGGCCGCGGGACCCAGTACTTC. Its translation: CASSGGGLAGGRGTQYF.

The CDR3 protein is CASSLDGGLGAEAFF. Here the CDR3 DNA reads TGTGCCAGCAGCTTAGACGGGGGACTCGGGGCTGAAGCTTTCTTT. V is TRBV7-3 and J is TRBJ1-1; D may be TRBD1 (5 bases). The germline V gene has CDR1 SGHTA and CDR2 FQGTGA. The length of the CDR3 is 15 residues. Trimming removed 2 bases at V and 6 bases at J, with 16 bases between.

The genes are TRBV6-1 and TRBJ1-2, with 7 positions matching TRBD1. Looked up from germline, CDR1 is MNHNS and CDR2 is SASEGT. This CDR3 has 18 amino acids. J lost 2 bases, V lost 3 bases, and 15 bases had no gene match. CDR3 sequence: CASSDQGMTGLGNYGYTF. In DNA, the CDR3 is TGTGCCAGCAGTGATCAGGGCATGACAGGGCTTGGCAACTATGGCTACACCTTC.

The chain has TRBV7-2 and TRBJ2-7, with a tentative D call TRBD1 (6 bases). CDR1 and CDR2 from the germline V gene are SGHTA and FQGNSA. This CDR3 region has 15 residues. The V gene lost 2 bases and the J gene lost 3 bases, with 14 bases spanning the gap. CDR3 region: CASSLMGAQIYEQYF. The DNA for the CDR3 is TGTGCCAGCAGCTTAATGGGGGCACAAATCTACGAGCAGTACTTC.

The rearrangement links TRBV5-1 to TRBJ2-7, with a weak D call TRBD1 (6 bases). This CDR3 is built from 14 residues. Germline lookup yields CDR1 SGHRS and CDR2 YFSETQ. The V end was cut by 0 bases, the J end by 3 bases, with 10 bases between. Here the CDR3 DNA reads TGCGCCAGCAGCTTGGCGTCAGGGGTCTACGAGCAGTACTTC. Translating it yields CASSLASGVYEQYF.

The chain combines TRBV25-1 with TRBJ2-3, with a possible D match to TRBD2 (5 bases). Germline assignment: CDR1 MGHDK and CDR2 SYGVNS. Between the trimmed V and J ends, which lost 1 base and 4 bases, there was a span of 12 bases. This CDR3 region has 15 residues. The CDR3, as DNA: TGTGCCAGCAGTGAATCCGGGGTTCAGGCAGATACGCAGTATTTT. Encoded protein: CASSESGVQADTQYF.

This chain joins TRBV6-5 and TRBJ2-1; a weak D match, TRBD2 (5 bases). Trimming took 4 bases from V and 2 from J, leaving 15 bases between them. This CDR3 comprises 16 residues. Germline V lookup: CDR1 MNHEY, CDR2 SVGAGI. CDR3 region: CASSLRDSVPYNEQFF. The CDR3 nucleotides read TGTGCCAGCAGTTTACGGGATAGCGTCCCCTACAATGAGCAGTTCTTC.

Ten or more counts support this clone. The CDR3 nucleotides are TGCAGTGCTACTCGCGCTGTCGAGCAGTACTTC. Protein: CSATRAVEQYF. The V and J genes are TRBV20-1 and TRBJ2-7; D gene uncertain. V lost 4 bases and J 6 bases, leaving 10 bases between the germline ends. Per germline, CDR1 DFQATT and CDR2 SNEGSKA (reference sequence). The CDR3 has 11 amino acids.

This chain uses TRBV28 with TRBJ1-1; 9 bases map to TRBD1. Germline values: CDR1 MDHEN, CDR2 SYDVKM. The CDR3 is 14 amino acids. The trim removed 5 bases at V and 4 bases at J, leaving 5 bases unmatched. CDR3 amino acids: CASSTGQGPTEAFF. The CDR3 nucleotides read TGTGCCAGCAGTACGGGACAGGGCCCCACTGAAGCTTTCTTT.

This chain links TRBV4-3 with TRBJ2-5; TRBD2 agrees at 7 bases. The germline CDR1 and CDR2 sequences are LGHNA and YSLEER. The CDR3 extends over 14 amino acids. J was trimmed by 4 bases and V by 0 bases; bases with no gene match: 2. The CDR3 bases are TGCGCCAGCAGCCAAGATCCTAGCGGAGAGACCCAGTACTTC. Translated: CASSQDPSGETQYF.

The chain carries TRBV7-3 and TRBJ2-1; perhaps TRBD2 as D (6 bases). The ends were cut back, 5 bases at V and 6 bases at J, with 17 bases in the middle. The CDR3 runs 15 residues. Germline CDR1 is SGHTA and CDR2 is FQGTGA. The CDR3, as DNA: TGTGCCAGCAGCCCCGATGTAGGGAGGTCCAATGAGCAGTTCTTC. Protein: CASSPDVGRSNEQFF.

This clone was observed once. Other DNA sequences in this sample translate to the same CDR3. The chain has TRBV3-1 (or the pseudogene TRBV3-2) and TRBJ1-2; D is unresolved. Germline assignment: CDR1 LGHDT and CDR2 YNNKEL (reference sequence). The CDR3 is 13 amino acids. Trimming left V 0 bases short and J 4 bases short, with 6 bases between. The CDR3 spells CASSQDRGYGYTF. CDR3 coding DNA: TGTGCCAGCAGCCAAGATCGGGGCTATGGCTACACCTTC.

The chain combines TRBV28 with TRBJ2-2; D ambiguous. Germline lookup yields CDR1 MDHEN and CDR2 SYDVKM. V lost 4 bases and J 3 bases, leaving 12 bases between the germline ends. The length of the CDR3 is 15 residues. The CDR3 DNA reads TGTGCCAGCAGTTACCCCGACCGGGACACCGGGGAGCTGTTTTTT. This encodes CASSYPDRDTGELFF.

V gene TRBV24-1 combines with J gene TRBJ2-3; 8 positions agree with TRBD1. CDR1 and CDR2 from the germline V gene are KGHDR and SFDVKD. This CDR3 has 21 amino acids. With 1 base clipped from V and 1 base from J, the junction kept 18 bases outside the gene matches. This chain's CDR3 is CATSDFGEGPGGSKGTDTQYF. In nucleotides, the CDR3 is TGTGCCACCAGTGATTTCGGAGAGGGGCCAGGGGGCTCAAAGGGCACAGATACGCAGTATTTT.